This T cell receptor beta chain comes out of a study of OX40 agonist ivuxolimab in advanced cancers. Germline CDR1 and CDR2: SGHTA and FQGNSA. CDR3 length: 15 amino acids. J was trimmed by 6 bases and V by 5 bases; bases with no gene match: 7. The repertoire was sequenced with immunoSEQ multiplex PCR; TCRdb's copy has only in-frame clones and lacks some. The table shows 40,000 or so clones, with 65% to 85% occurring only once. The receptor comes from an adult with an advanced solid tumor such as melanoma, head and neck, liver or kidney cancer. V and J are TRBV7-2 and TRBJ2-7, with TRBD2 matching 13 bases. The sample consisted of CD4+ or CD8+ T cells sorted from blood, taken in a trial of the OX40 agonist ivuxolimab. The DNA of the CDR3 is TGTGCCAGCAGCGTACTAGCGGGAGGGCCCGGCGAGCAGTACTTC. This codes for CASSVLAGGPGEQYF.